Included here is one T cell receptor (beta chain) sequence, with context. This sample stems from a study of Ad26.COV2.S vaccination and SARS-CoV-2 variants. Some clones are missing from TCRdb's copy, which holds only in-frame ones; the method was immunoSEQ multiplex PCR. The sample yields 350,000 to 400,000 clones, roughly nine tenths seen once. The treatment here: roughly 20 received Ad26.COV2.S at low or high dose, single or two shots; a few received placebo; per-sample allocation not given. Collection of the samples took place on day 63 after the first injection of vaccine or placebo. The clonotype comes from a person between 18 and 65 years old who received the Ad26.COV2.S COVID-19 vaccine or a placebo. Sequencing was performed on peripheral blood, taken in a trial of Ad26.COV2.S vaccine versus placebo.

The CDR3 is CSASLGANSPLHF. The CDR3 DNA is TGCAGTGCTAGTTTGGGGGCTAATTCACCCCTCCACTTT. This rearrangement joins TRBV20-1 to TRBJ1-6, with a tentative D call TRBD1 (6 bases). Trimming removed 3 bases from V and 6 bases from J, with 9 bases in between. The CDR3 spans 13 residues. Per the germline V gene, CDR1 is DFQATT and CDR2 is SNEGSKA (reference sequence).